This T cell receptor (beta chain) was found in a study of T cell changes during pregnancy in multiple sclerosis. TCRdb's copy holds only in-frame clones and misses some; the assay was immunoSEQ multiplex PCR. The sample holds roughly 41,000 clones, roughly 90% seen once. Specimen: CD8+ T cells from peripheral blood mononuclear cells, collected in the third trimester of pregnancy. The sequence was collected from a female donor with multiple sclerosis, enrolled in a pregnancy study.

The CDR3 here is CASRTVLANYGYTF. Written as DNA, the CDR3 is TGTGCCAGCCGAACTGTACTCGCTAACTATGGCTACACCTTC. The V call is TRBV27, the J call TRBJ1-2; no definite D call. V lost 8 bases and J 0 bases, leaving 13 bases between the germline ends. The CDR3 spans 14 residues. Germline V gene sequence: CDR1 MNHEY, CDR2 SMNVEV (reference sequence).